This T cell receptor beta chain was observed in a study of cytomegalovirus exposure and HLA in healthy donors. CDR1 is SEHNR and CDR2 is FQNEAQ in the germline V gene (reference sequence). Trimming took 1 base from V and 5 from J, leaving 9 bases between them. The CDR3 is 13 residues long. General study results and limits: Sequencing likely generated an artifact that appeared as a cluster of highly shared sequence variants.

PCR involved 60 Vbeta and 13 Jbeta primers. Profiling relied on immunoSEQ multiplex PCR, and the TCRdb table lists in-frame clones only, not all of them. The sample contains roughly 140,000 clones, roughly 82% of which appear only once. Details on this clone: Its antigen is currently unknown.

The source is a woman between 45 and 60 years old in good health and CMV-seropositive. This sequence joins TRBV7-9 and TRBJ2-7, with D perhaps matching TRBD1 (5 bases). Input material: PBMCs. CDR3 DNA sequence: TGTGCCAGCAGCTTAGAACAGGTCCACGAGCAGTACTTC. Protein product: CASSLEQVHEQYF. Supplemented by reference TRBV7-9 and TRBJ2-7, the full variable domain reads DTGVSQNPRHKITKRGQNVTFRCDPISEHNRLYWYRQTLGQGPEFLTYFQNEAQLEKSRLLSDRFSAERPKGSFSTLEIQRTEQGDSAMYLCASSLEQVHEQYFGPGTRLTVT.